A single sample is the source of the 29 T cell receptor beta chains below, sequenced in a study of post-analysis software for immune sequencing data. Overall study findings and caveats: The study found TRBV5-6, TRBV5-1 and TRBV20-1 among roughly 5 TRBV segments more frequent in patients than controls.

Tagging with unique molecular identifiers was a feature of the TCR beta cDNA libraries. TCRdb processed the PCR reads anew with MiXCR; each CDR3 protein has one entry. The table records around 500,000 distinct CDR3 sequences, around a third of them present only once. Their recognized antigens are unknown. The sequencing input was blood. Source of these receptors: a girl younger than 18 with multiple sclerosis.

The J gene is TRBJ2-1, the V gene TRBV9, with TRBD2 identical over 12 bases. Germline CDR1 and CDR2: SGDLS and YYNGEE. With V trimmed by 4 bases and J by 6 bases, 5 bases remained unmatched. The CDR3 is 15 amino acids. The CDR3, as DNA: TGTGCCAGCAGCACCGCTAGCGGGGGGGCCAATGAGCAGTTCTTC. Residues: CASSTASGGANEQFF.

The chain has TRBV6-4 and TRBJ1-1; weak D call: TRBD1 (6 bases). Germline CDR1 and CDR2: MRHNA and SNTAGT. The CDR3 runs to 14 residues. The ends were cut back, 6 bases at V and 2 bases at J, with 13 bases in the middle. CDR3 nucleotide sequence: TGTGCCAGCAGGGAAGGGGGTAGAAACACTGAAGCTTTCTTT. This encodes CASREGGRNTEAFF.

A few counts support this clonotype. CDR3 coding DNA: TGTGCCAGCAGCCAACAGGGCGAGAGCTCCTACAATGAGCAGTACTTC. Its translation is CASSQQGESSYNEQYF. V and J are TRBV7-6 and TRBJ2-1; tentative D call: TRBD1 (6 bases). With the DNA end fitting TRBJ2-7 better, the J assignment may be wrong. The length of the CDR3 is 16 residues. Per germline, CDR1 SGHVS and CDR2 FNYEAQ.

The rearrangement uses TRBV28 and TRBJ2-1; a possible D gene is TRBD2 (6 bases). This CDR3 has 16 residues. The germline V gene has CDR1 MDHEN and CDR2 SYDVKM. V shed 5 bases and J shed 6 bases, with 20 bases lying between them. CDR3 DNA: TGTGCCAGCAGTCTCTCCAGGGACTCGCGGGGCAATGAGCAGTTCTTC. As protein: CASSLSRDSRGNEQFF.

This chain joins TRBV20-1 and TRBJ2-7, with 7 nucleotides matching TRBD2. V lost 0 bases to trimming and J lost 0 bases; unmatched junction nucleotides: 5. CDR1 DFQATT and CDR2 SNEGSKA come from the germline V gene (reference sequence). CDR3 size: 15 residues. The CDR3, as DNA: TGCAGTGCTAGAGATCGGAGCGGGGTCTCCTACGAGCAGTACTTC. This codes for CSARDRSGVSYEQYF.

This clonotype was found many times. The chain is built from TRBV5-1 and TRBJ2-3; no firm D call. Trimming left V 5 bases short and J 4 bases short, with 11 bases between. Germline V lookup: CDR1 SGHRS, CDR2 YFSETQ. The CDR3 sequence is 13 residues long. For the CDR3, the DNA is TGCGCCAGCAGTCTCTTGGGTCCAGATACGCAGTATTTT. It is translated as CASSLLGPDTQYF.

V gene TRBV5-1 combines with J gene TRBJ1-1; D perhaps matches TRBD1 (6 bases). V was cut by 1 base and J by 4 bases, with 20 bases left in between. Germline V CDR1 and CDR2: SGHRS, YFSETQ. The CDR3 runs to 17 residues. The CDR3 here is CASSLKFRGHRSTEAFF. CDR3 DNA: TGCGCCAGCAGCTTGAAGTTTCGGGGACATAGAAGCACTGAAGCTTTCTTT.

This clonotype was picked up a small number of times. A read error may be the cause here, since a much bigger clone is one base away. J is TRBJ2-5 and V is TRBV6-5; 14 bases are a match to TRBD2. Germline V gene sequence: CDR1 MNHEY, CDR2 SVGAGI. The CDR3 covers 15 residues. V lost 6 bases, J lost 11 bases, and 11 bases stayed unmatched. The CDR3 reads CASSGGLAGGNEQYF. In DNA, the CDR3 is TGTGCCAGCAGCGGCGGACTAGCGGGGGGCAATGAGCAGTACTTC.

This clonotype has a count of ten or more. The chain's CDR3 is CASGLGEQYF. The CDR3 DNA reads as TGTGCCAGCGGCTTGGGGGAGCAGTACTTC. The gene calls are TRBV27 and TRBJ2-7; no definite D call. V was clipped by 8 bases and J by 7 bases, with 9 bases between them. There are 10 residues in the CDR3. Germline assignment: CDR1 MNHEY and CDR2 SMNVEV (reference sequence).

The chain joins TRBV7-3 to TRBJ1-5; no reliable D call. The CDR3 is 13 residues long. V was trimmed by 5 bases and J by 8 bases, leaving 13 bases between them. Germline V gene data show CDR1 as SGHTA and CDR2 as FQGTGA. DNA for the CDR3: TGTGCCAGCAGCCCATCCCCGACGGAGCCCCAGCATTTT. Translated: CASSPSPTEPQHF.

This sequence joins TRBV7-9 and TRBJ2-7; D is possibly TRBD1 or TRBD2 (6 bases each). Germline-derived CDR1 and CDR2 are SEHNR and FQNEAQ (reference sequence). This CDR3 is built from 16 residues. V was shortened by 0 bases and J by 0 bases, with 12 bases between the two germline ends. The CDR3 DNA reads TGTGCCAGCAGCTTAGCGGTGCGGGACAACTCCTACGAGCAGTACTTC. As protein: CASSLAVRDNSYEQYF.

The V and J genes are TRBV2 and TRBJ2-7; tentatively, D is TRBD2 (7 bases). There are 16 residues in the CDR3. CDR1 SNHLY and CDR2 FYNNEI come from the germline V gene. The ends were cut back, 0 bases at V and 1 base at J, with 13 bases in the middle. The CDR3 nucleotides are TGTGCCAGCAGTGAAGCAGCACGGGGGGCTTCCTACGAGCAGTACTTC. Its translation is CASSEAARGASYEQYF.

The rearrangement joins TRBV12-3 or TRBV12-4 to TRBJ1-1, with D unresolved. V was trimmed by 4 bases and J by 4 bases, leaving 13 bases between them. The CDR3 has 14 residues. The chain's CDR3 is CASSSTGLGTEAFF. The CDR3 nucleotides read TGTGCCAGCAGTTCAACGGGCCTCGGCACTGAAGCTTTCTTT.

This clonotype occurred a few times. V is TRBV10-1 and J is TRBJ2-4, with a weak D call TRBD2 (5 bases). V lost 3 bases, J lost 9 bases, and 12 bases lay in between. The CDR3 is 13 amino acids. Germline assignment: CDR1 WNHNN and CDR2 SYGVQD (reference sequence). The CDR3, as DNA: TGCGCCAGCAGTGATGGGGATGAGGGCATTCAGTACTTC. This encodes CASSDGDEGIQYF.

Only a few counts were recorded for this clonotype. The chain employs TRBV27 and TRBJ2-3, with D possibly being TRBD2 (5 bases). Germline V CDR1 and CDR2: MNHEY, SMNVEV (reference sequence). This CDR3 has 15 residues. V was clipped by 2 bases and J by 0 bases, with 9 bases between them. For the CDR3, the DNA is TGTGCCAGCAGTTTAGGACTGTCTAGCACAGATACGCAGTATTTT. Translating it yields CASSLGLSSTDTQYF.

The chain employs TRBV5-1 and TRBJ1-1; TRBD1 agrees at 7 bases. The junction had 7 bases not matched to a gene; V was cut back by 0 bases and J by 5 bases. The CDR3 has 15 amino acids. CDR1 is SGHRS, CDR2 YFSETQ, per germline. CDR3 amino acids: CASSLGQGVGTEAFF. The CDR3, as DNA: TGCGCCAGCAGCTTGGGGCAGGGGGTAGGGACTGAAGCTTTCTTT.

There are a few counts of this clonotype. CDR3 sequence reads: CASKGGKTQYF. The CDR3 DNA is TGTGCCTCGAAAGGGGGGAAGACCCAGTACTTC. This sequence joins TRBV3-1 and TRBJ2-5; D possibly uses TRBD1 or TRBD2 (6 bases each). In germline, CDR1 is LGHDT, CDR2 YNNKEL (reference sequence). Trimming cost V 11 bases and J 6 bases, with 13 bases left between them. The CDR3 totals 11 residues.

The chain employs TRBV20-1 and TRBJ2-5, with TRBD1 as a possible D gene (5 bases). Germline lookup yields CDR1 DFQATT and CDR2 SNEGSKA (reference sequence). This CDR3 contains 13 residues. Trimming cost V 8 bases and J 1 base, with 14 bases left between them. In nucleotides, the CDR3 is TGCAGTTCGCCGCAGGGTAGCCAAGAGACCCAGTACTTC. It translates to CSSPQGSQETQYF.

This chain uses TRBV20-1 with TRBJ2-3; D remains unclear. The V end lost 5 bases, the J end lost 0 bases, and 18 bases lay between the germline ends. This CDR3 comprises 16 residues. The germline CDR1 and CDR2 sequences are DFQATT and SNEGSKA (reference sequence). The CDR3 DNA follows: TGCAGTGCTCCGAGCCTACGTAGCCAAAGCACAGATACGCAGTATTTT. Protein: CSAPSLRSQSTDTQYF.

The chain carries TRBV6-6 and TRBJ2-7; tentatively, D is TRBD1 (6 bases). V was shortened by 5 bases and J by 5 bases, with 10 bases between the two germline ends. CDR3 size: 12 residues. Germline V gene data show CDR1 as MNHNY and CDR2 as SVGAGI (reference sequence). Here the CDR3 DNA reads TGTGCCAGCAGTACAGGGACGGACGAGCAGTACTTC. It is translated as CASSTGTDEQYF.

This clonotype has just one count. This may stem from a read error, because a much larger clone lies one nucleotide away. The chain couples TRBV29-1 to TRBJ1-2; the D gene is possibly TRBD1 (5 bases). Germline values: CDR1 SQVTM, CDR2 ANQGSEA. The CDR3 is 12 residues long. V lost 7 bases to trimming and J lost 6 bases, with 15 bases between them. CDR3 in DNA: TGCAGCGCCATCGAGGGGATCGATGGCTACACCTTC. Protein product: CSAIEGIDGYTF.

About this clonotype: This CDR3 is missing its conserved last phenylalanine or tryptophan, likely due to a read error. The V call is TRBV5-5, the J call TRBJ1-1, with 9 bases matching TRBD1. V gave up 7 bases and J gave up 10 bases; unmatched junction bases: 17. The CDR3 extends over 15 amino acids. Germline values: CDR1 SGHKS, CDR2 YYEKEE (reference sequence). The CDR3 bases are TGTGCCAGCGCCAACCCCGGGACAGGGCCGGAGGGAGCTTTCTGT. Translation: CASANPGTGPEGAFC.

The chain employs TRBV7-9 and TRBJ1-2, with a tentative D call TRBD1 (6 bases). Germline V gives CDR1 SEHNR, CDR2 FQNEAQ (reference sequence). This CDR3 comprises 14 residues. V lost 4 bases, J lost 4 bases, and 13 bases lay in between. CDR3 bases: TGTGCCAGCAGCTCCCGGGGGCAGCTCTATGGCTACACCTTC. It specifies CASSSRGQLYGYTF.

This clonotype was detected ten times or more. The CDR3, as DNA: TGTGCCAGCAGCTTAGCGCCCGGGAGCAATGAGCAGTTCTTC. Protein product: CASSLAPGSNEQFF. The chain is built from TRBV7-2 and TRBJ2-1, with D maybe TRBD2 (6 bases). V lost 0 bases and J 6 bases, leaving 9 bases between the germline ends. CDR3 length equals 14 residues. Looked up from germline, CDR1 is SGHTA and CDR2 is FQGNSA. Drawing the rest from reference TRBV7-2 and TRBJ2-1, the complete variable domain is GAGVSQSPSNKVTEKGKDVELRCDPISGHTALYWYRQSLGQGLEFLIYFQGNSAPDKSGLPSDRFSAERTGGSVSTLTIQRTQQEDSAVYLCASSLAPGSNEQFFGPGTRLTVL.

This clonotype occurred a few times. V is TRBV15 and J is TRBJ1-4; D call uncertain. Germline assignment: CDR1 LNHNV and CDR2 YYDKDF (reference sequence). This CDR3 has 16 residues. V dropped 4 bases and J dropped 10 bases, with 22 bases sitting between them. The CDR3 is CATSTAGPSSSGKLFF. CDR3 coding DNA: TGTGCCACCAGCACAGCCGGTCCCTCCTCATCGGGAAAACTGTTTTTT.

The chain is built from TRBV5-1 and TRBJ2-4; D is possibly TRBD1 (6 bases). The assigned J gene may be wrong: the sequence end matches TRBJ2-5 better. Germline lookup yields CDR1 SGHRS and CDR2 YFSETQ. The CDR3 has 13 amino acids. The CDR3 DNA reads TGCGCCAGCAGTTATACAGGGACAGAGACCCAGTACTTC. It is translated as CASSYTGTETQYF.

This clonotype occurred once. The chain links TRBV3-1 to TRBJ2-1, with 14 bases that match TRBD2. The V gene's germline CDR1 is LGHDT and CDR2 YNNKEL (reference sequence). Trimming cost V 7 bases and J 0 bases; bases outside gene matches: 11. CDR3 length: 19 residues. CDR3 sequence reads: CASTRGTSGGFGSYNEQFF. The CDR3 nucleotides are TGTGCCAGCACCCGAGGGACTAGCGGGGGTTTTGGCTCCTACAATGAGCAGTTCTTC.

In this sample, this clonotype turned up a few times. The V call is TRBV7-2, the J call TRBJ2-3; 7 bases map to TRBD2. The length of the CDR3 is 17 residues. The trim removed 5 bases at V and 2 bases at J, leaving 13 bases unmatched. Germline values: CDR1 SGHTA, CDR2 FQGNSA. The chain's CDR3 is CASSPREASGFTDTQYF. DNA for the CDR3: TGTGCCAGCAGCCCCCGGGAGGCTAGCGGATTCACAGATACGCAGTATTTT.

The chain is built from TRBV9 and TRBJ2-3, with TRBD2 identical over 8 bases. J gave up 4 bases and V 2 bases, and 15 bases lay outside the gene matches. This CDR3 contains 18 residues. Germline CDR1 and CDR2: SGDLS and YYNGEE. CDR3 nucleotides: TGTGCCAGCAGCGTCGTAGCCAGTGGACACGGGGGGGCAGATACGCAGTATTTT. This codes for CASSVVASGHGGADTQYF.